This record concerns one TCR beta chain sequence. The CDR3 covers 16 residues. Trimming removed 1 base at V and 4 bases at J, with 17 bases between. Germline loops: CDR1 SNHLY, CDR2 FYNNEI. Per the study methods: Reference gene primers were amplified, and this amplification served to estimate nucleated cell counts. The method was immunoSEQ multiplex PCR; TCRdb's version includes in-frame clones alone and lacks a portion of them. That table supplies the V and J calls and clone size; D and trimming were determined from the DNA. The sample yields about 220,000 clones, 65% to 90% seen once. These data are taken from a study of blood T cell repertoires in COVID-19. Looking at the study overall: COVID-19 samples collected from the United States, Italy and Spain covered acute and convalescent phases.

This TCR was recovered from a man between 45 and 60 years old with active or convalescent COVID-19. The chain is built from TRBV2 and TRBJ2-7; weak D call: TRBD1 (6 bases). Sequenced sample: peripheral blood. The CDR3 protein is CASSEVGSTGKYEQYV. DNA of the CDR3: TGTGCCAGCAGTGAAGTGGGGTCGACAGGTAAATACGAGCAGTACGTC.